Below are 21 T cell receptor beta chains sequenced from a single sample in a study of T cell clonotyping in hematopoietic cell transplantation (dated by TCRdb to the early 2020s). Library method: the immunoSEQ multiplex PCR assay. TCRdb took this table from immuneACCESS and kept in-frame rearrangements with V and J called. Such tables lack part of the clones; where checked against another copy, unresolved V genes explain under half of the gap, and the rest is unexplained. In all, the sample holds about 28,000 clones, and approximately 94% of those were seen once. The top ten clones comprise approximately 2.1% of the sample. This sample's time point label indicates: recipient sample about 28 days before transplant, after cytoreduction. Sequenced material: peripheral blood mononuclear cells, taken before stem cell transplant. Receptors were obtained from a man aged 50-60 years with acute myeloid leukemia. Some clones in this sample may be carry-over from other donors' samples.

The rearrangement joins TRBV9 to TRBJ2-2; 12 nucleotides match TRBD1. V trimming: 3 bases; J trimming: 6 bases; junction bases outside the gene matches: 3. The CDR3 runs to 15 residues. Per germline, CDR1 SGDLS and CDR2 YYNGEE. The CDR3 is CASSGDRGQAGELFF. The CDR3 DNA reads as TGTGCCAGCAGCGGGGACAGGGGGCAGGCCGGGGAGCTGTTTTTT.

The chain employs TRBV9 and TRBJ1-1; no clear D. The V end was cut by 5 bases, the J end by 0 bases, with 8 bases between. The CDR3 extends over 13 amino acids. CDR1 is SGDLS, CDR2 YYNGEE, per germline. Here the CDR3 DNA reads TGTGCCAGCAGTGTTAAAGTGAACACTGAAGCTTTCTTT. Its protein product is CASSVKVNTEAFF. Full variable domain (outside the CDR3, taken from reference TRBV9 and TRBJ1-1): DSGVTQTPKHLITATGQRVTLRCSPRSGDLSVYWYQQSLDQGLQFLIQYYNGEERAKGNILERFSAQQFPDLHSELNLSSLELGDSALYFCASSVKVNTEAFFGQGTRLTVV.

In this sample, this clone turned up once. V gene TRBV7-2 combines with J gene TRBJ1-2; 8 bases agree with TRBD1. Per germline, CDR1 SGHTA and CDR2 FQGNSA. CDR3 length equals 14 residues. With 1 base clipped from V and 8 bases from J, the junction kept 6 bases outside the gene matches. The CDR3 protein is CASSLDGRGLGYTF. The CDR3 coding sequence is TGTGCCAGCAGCTTAGATGGCAGGGGGCTCGGCTACACCTTC.

CDR3 amino acids: CASSPPSRLTCNQPQHF. CDR3 bases: TGCGCCAGCAGTCCGCCGAGTAGGCTCACTTGCAATCAGCCCCAGCATTTT. This sequence joins TRBV23-1 and TRBJ1-5; D gene unclear. TRBV23-1 is an ORF; its function is uncertain. The CDR3 contains 17 residues. The V end was cut by 4 bases, the J end by 2 bases, with 18 bases between.

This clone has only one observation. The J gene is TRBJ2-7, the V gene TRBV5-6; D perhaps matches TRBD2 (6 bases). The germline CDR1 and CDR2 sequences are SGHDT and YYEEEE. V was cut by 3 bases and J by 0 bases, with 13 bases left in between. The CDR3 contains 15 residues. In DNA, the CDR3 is TGTGCCAGCAGCTGGGTTAGCGGTAGCTCCTACGAGCAGTACTTC. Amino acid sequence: CASSWVSGSSYEQYF. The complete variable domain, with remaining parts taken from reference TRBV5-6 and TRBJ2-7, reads DAGVTQSPTHLIKTRGQQVTLRCSPKSGHDTVSWYQQALGQGPQFIFQYYEEEERQRGNFPDRFSGHQFPNYSSELNVNALLLGDSALYLCASSWVSGSSYEQYFGPGTRLTVT.

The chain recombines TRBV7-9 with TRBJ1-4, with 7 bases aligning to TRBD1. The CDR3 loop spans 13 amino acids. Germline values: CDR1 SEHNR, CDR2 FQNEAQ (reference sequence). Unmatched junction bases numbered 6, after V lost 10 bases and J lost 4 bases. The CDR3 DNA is TGTGCCACCCAACAGGGGAATAATGAAAAACTGTTTTTT. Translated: CATQQGNNEKLFF.

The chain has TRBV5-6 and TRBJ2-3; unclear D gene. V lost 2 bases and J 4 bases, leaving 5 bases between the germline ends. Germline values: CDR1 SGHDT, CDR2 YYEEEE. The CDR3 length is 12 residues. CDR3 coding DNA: TGTGCCAGCAGCTTAAACGCAGATACGCAGTATTTT. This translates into CASSLNADTQYF. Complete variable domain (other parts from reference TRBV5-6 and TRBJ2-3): DAGVTQSPTHLIKTRGQQVTLRCSPKSGHDTVSWYQQALGQGPQFIFQYYEEEERQRGNFPDRFSGHQFPNYSSELNVNALLLGDSALYLCASSLNADTQYFGPGTRLTVL.

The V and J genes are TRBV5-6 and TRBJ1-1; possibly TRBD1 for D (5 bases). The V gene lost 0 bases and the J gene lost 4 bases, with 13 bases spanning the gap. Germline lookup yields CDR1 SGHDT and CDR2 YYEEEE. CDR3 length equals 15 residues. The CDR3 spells CASSLGSRESTEAFF. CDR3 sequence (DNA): TGTGCCAGCAGCTTGGGTTCCAGGGAATCCACTGAAGCTTTCTTT.

DNA for the CDR3: TGTGCCAGCAGTGAAGAAAGGACGGCTGTGGGGGAAGGGAGCAATCAGCCCCAGCATTTT. Protein product: CASSEERTAVGEGSNQPQHF. The chain uses TRBV2 and TRBJ1-5; maybe TRBD1 (5 bases). Germline values: CDR1 SNHLY, CDR2 FYNNEI. With 1 base removed from V and 1 base from J, the gap between germline ends came to 23 bases. This CDR3 region has 20 residues.

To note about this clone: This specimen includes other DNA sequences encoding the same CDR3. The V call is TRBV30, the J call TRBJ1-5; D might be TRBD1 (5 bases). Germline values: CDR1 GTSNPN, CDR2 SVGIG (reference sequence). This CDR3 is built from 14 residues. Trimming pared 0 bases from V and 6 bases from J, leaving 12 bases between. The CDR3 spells CAWSVRGGSQPQHF. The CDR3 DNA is TGTGCCTGGAGTGTACGGGGGGGGAGTCAGCCCCAGCATTTT.

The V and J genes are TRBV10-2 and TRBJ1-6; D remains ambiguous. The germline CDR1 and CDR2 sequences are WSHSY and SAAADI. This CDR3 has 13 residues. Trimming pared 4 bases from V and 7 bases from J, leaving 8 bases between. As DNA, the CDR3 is TGCGCCAGCAGTGCAGCCAGGAATTCACCCCTCCACTTT. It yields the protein CASSAARNSPLHF.

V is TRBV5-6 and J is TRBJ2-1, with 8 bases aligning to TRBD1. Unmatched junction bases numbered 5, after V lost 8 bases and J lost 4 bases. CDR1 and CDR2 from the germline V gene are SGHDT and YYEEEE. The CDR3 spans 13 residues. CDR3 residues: CASGQGAYNEQFF. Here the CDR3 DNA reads TGTGCCAGTGGACAGGGTGCGTACAATGAGCAGTTCTTC.

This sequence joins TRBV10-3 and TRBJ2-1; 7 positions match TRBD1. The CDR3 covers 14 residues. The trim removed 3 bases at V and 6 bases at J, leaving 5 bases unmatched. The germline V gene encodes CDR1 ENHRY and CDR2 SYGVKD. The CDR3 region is CAISDLDRVNEQFF. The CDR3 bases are TGTGCCATCAGTGACTTAGACAGGGTCAATGAGCAGTTCTTC.

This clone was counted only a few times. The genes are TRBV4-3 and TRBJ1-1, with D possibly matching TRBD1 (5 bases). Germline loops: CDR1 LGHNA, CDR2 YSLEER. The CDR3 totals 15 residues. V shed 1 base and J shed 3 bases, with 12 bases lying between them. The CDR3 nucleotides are TGCGCCAGCAGCCAAGGGGACCCAAGGGACACTGAAGCTTTCTTT. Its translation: CASSQGDPRDTEAFF.

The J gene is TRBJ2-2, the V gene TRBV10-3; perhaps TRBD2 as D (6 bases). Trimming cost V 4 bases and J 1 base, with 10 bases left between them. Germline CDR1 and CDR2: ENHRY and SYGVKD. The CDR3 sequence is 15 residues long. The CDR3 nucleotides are TGTGCCATCAGTGGAAGGGGACTGAACACCGGGGAGCTGTTTTTT. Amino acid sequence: CAISGRGLNTGELFF.

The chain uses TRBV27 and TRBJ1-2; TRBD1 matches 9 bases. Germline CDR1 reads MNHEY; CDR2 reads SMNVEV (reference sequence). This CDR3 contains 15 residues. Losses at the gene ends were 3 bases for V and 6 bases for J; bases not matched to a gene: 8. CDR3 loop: CASSFTGQGLNGYTF. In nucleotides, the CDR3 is TGTGCCAGCAGTTTCACGGGACAGGGACTAAATGGCTACACCTTC.

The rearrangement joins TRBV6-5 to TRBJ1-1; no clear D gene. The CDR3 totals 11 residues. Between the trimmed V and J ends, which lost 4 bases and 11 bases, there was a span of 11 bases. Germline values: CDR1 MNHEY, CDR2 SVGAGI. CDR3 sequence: CASSSAVSAFF. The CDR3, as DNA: TGTGCCAGCAGTTCTGCGGTTTCGGCTTTCTTT.

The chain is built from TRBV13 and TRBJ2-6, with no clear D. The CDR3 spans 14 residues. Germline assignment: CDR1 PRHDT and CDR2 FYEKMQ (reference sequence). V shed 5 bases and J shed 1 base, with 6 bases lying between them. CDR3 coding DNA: TGTGCCAGCAGCCAACAATCTGGGGCCAACGTCCTGACTTTC. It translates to CASSQQSGANVLTF.

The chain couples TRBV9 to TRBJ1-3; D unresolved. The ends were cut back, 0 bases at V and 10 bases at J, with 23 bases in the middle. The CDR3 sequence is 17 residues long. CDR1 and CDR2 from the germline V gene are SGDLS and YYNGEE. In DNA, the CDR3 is TGTGCCAGCAGCGTAGGGGATTGGGGAATCCCCGGGAGAACCATATATTTT. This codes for CASSVGDWGIPGRTIYF.

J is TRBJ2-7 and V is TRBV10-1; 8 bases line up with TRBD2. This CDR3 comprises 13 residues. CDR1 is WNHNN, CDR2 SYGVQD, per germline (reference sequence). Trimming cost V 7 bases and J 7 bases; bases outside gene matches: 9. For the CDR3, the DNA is TGCGCCAGCAATTCAGCGGGGGCTGGGGAGCAGTACTTC. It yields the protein CASNSAGAGEQYF.

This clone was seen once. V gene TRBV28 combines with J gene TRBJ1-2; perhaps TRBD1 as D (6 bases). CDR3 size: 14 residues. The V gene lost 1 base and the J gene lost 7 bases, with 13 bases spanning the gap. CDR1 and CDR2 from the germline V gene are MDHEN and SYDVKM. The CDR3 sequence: CASSLLGQGSGYTF. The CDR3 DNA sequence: TGTGCCAGCAGTTTATTAGGCCAGGGGAGTGGCTACACCTTC.